Each of the 9 T cell receptor beta chains below was sequenced from the same sample in a study of shared clonotypes between healthy human individuals. Sequenced by immunoSEQ multiplex PCR; TCRdb stores in-frame clones only, minus some. The data show 2 million to 3 million clones, with 90% to 95% seen just once and more than 0.12% held by the top ten. Sample: naive CD4+ T cells sorted from blood. Subset: CD45RA+ positively selected. Every receptor here comes from a man younger than 30 in good health.

The chain joins TRBV6-1 to TRBJ1-3, with no clear D. V shed 7 bases and J shed 7 bases, with 5 bases lying between them. The V gene's germline CDR1 is MNHNS and CDR2 SASEGT. The CDR3 totals 10 residues. CDR3: CASKLNTIYF. CDR3 DNA: TGTGCCAGCAAGCTGAACACCATATATTTT.

In regard to this clone: Other DNA sequences in this sample translate to the same CDR3. This rearrangement joins TRBV10-3 to TRBJ1-1; D unclear. The CDR3 has 13 amino acids. Germline values: CDR1 ENHRY, CDR2 SYGVKD. Trimming pared 3 bases from V and 0 bases from J, leaving 5 bases between. The CDR3 DNA reads TGTGCCATCAGTGATGGCCTGAACACTGAAGCTTTCTTT. Amino acid sequence: CAISDGLNTEAFF.

The chain carries TRBV29-1 and TRBJ2-6, with TRBD1 matching 7 bases. The CDR3 has 16 amino acids. The germline CDR1 and CDR2 sequences are SQVTM and ANQGSEA. V shed 6 bases and J 2 bases; nucleotides not matched to a gene: 10. For the CDR3, the DNA is TGCAGCGTCACGACCGAAGACAGGGCTGGGGCCAACGTCCTGACTTTC. Its translation: CSVTTEDRAGANVLTF.

This chain connects TRBV6-1 to TRBJ1-2; D ambiguous. This CDR3 spans 13 amino acids. The V gene's germline CDR1 is MNHNS and CDR2 SASEGT. Trimming cost V 3 bases and J 8 bases, with 13 bases left between them. CDR3 protein: CASSDNRVYGYTF. The CDR3 region has the DNA TGTGCCAGCAGTGATAATCGGGTGTACGGCTACACCTTC.

V gene TRBV5-8 combines with J gene TRBJ1-6; D unclear. The CDR3 length is 16 residues. CDR1 SGHTS and CDR2 YDEGEE come from the germline V gene. Trimming shortened V by 5 bases and J by 0 bases, and 12 bases separated the two germline ends. The CDR3 bases are TGTGCCAGCAGGAGTAGTCAAACCTCCTATAATTCACCCCTCCACTTT. Its translation: CASRSSQTSYNSPLHF.

This clone was seen only once. The chain joins TRBV5-1 to TRBJ2-7; 8 bases agree with TRBD1. Germline CDR1 reads SGHRS; CDR2 reads YFSETQ. The CDR3 spans 14 residues. Trimming removed 4 bases from V and 1 base from J; junction bases left unmatched: 4. The CDR3 region has the DNA TGCGCCAGCAGCCCCCGACAGGGGTCCTACGAGCAGTACTTC. It specifies CASSPRQGSYEQYF.

The chain combines TRBV5-4 with TRBJ2-1, with TRBD1 identical over 10 bases. The germline CDR1 and CDR2 sequences are SGHNT and YYREEE (reference sequence). The length of the CDR3 is 15 residues. Trimming removed 0 bases from V and 6 bases from J; junction bases left unmatched: 3. In DNA form, the CDR3 reads TGTGCCAGCAGCTTGGGGGACAGGGGTGGCAATGAGCAGTTCTTC. Its protein is CASSLGDRGGNEQFF.

In this sample, this clone turned up a few times. This chain connects TRBV10-3 to TRBJ1-1; a weak D match, TRBD1 (6 bases). V was pared by 5 bases and J by 2 bases, with 9 bases between. The CDR3 extends over 13 amino acids. Germline V gene sequence: CDR1 ENHRY, CDR2 SYGVKD. CDR3 loop: CAISTGLNTEAFF. CDR3 in DNA: TGTGCCATCAGTACAGGGTTAAACACTGAAGCTTTCTTT.

The chain joins TRBV11-2 to TRBJ1-6, with 7 bases fitting TRBD1. This CDR3 contains 18 residues. Trimming at V came to 1 base and at J to 7 bases, leaving 13 bases not matched to a gene. Germline values: CDR1 SGHAT, CDR2 FQNNGV. CDR3 in DNA: TGTGCCAGCAGCTTAGTCGAAATAACAGGGGCTTCGAATTCACCCCTCCACTTT. This translates into CASSLVEITGASNSPLHF.